Listed below are T cell receptor beta chains from one sample, sequenced in a study of a mutant IDH1 vaccine in newly diagnosed glioma. Sequencing used immunoSEQ multiplex PCR; TCRdb keeps in-frame clones, though not all of them. This table holds about 54,000 clones, approximately 80% found once. Their cognate antigens are unknown. The sequenced sample was PBMCs, obtained from a glioma patient whose treatment included an IDH1 peptide vaccine. Receptors originate from a woman aged 18-29 years with glioma. Both conserved end residues are part of each CDR3. Rows give clone size only sometimes, using once, few, many, or a class for an expanded clone.

v_gene: TRBV5-1
abundance: NA
CDR3aa: CASGEAPLGPGANVLTF

v_gene: TRBV27
abundance: NA
CDR3aa: CASSLSKGTGIYEQYF

v_gene: TRBV27
abundance: NA
CDR3aa: CASSLDGESRTEAFF

v_gene: TRBV7-9
abundance: few
CDR3aa: CASSLTSGTGEEAFF

v_gene: TRBV14
abundance: NA
CDR3aa: CASSLRGLAGETQYF

v_gene: TRBV27
abundance: NA
CDR3aa: CASSHGQVNSPLHF

v_gene: TRBV19
abundance: NA
CDR3aa: CASSTWTGGYTF

v_gene: TRBV2
abundance: NA
CDR3aa: CASLMTGYNEQFF

v_gene: TRBV5-4
abundance: NA
CDR3aa: CASSSSGPNTGELFF

v_gene: TRBV7-9
abundance: once
CDR3aa: CASSLARGPYGYTF

v_gene: TRBV7-9
abundance: NA
CDR3aa: CASGPTSGHIKNIQYF

v_gene: TRBV9
abundance: few
CDR3aa: CASSRQLATNEKLFF

v_gene: TRBV19
abundance: NA
CDR3aa: CASSPSTGLGTEAFF

v_gene: TRBV19
abundance: NA
CDR3aa: CASSLLGQGSSPLHF

v_gene: TRBV7-2
abundance: NA
CDR3aa: CASSILTGALSGNTIYF

v_gene: TRBV9
abundance: NA
CDR3aa: CASSGSPEGGQPQHF

v_gene: TRBV7-9
abundance: NA
CDR3aa: CASSLLGSRETQYF